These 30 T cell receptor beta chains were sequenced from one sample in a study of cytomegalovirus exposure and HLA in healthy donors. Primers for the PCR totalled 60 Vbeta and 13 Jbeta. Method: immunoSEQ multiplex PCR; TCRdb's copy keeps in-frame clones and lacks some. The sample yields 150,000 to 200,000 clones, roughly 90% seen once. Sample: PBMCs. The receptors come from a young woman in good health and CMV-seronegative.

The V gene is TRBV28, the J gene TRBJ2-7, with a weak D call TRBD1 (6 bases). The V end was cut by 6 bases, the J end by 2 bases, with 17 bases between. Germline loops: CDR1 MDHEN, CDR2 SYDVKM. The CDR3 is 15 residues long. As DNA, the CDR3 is TGTGCCAGCAGCCACCCCACAGGGTACCCCTACGAGCAGTACTTC. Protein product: CASSHPTGYPYEQYF. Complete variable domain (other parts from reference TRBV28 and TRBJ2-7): DVKVTQSSRYLVKRTGEKVFLECVQDMDHENMFWYRQDPGLGLRLIYFSYDVKMKEKGDIPEGYSVSREKKERFSLILESASTNQTSMYLCASSHPTGYPYEQYFGPGTRLTVT.

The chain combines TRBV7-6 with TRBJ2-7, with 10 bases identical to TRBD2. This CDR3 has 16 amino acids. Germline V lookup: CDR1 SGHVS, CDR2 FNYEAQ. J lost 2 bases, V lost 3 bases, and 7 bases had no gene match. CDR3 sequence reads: CASSFSLAGRTYEQYF. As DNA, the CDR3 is TGTGCCAGCAGCTTTTCACTAGCGGGACGCACCTACGAGCAGTACTTC.

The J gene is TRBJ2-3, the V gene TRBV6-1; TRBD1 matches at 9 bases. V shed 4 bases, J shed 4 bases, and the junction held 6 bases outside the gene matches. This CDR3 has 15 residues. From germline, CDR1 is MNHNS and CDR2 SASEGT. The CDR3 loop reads CASSARTGVADTQYF. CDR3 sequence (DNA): TGTGCCAGCAGTGCCCGGACAGGGGTGGCAGATACGCAGTATTTT.

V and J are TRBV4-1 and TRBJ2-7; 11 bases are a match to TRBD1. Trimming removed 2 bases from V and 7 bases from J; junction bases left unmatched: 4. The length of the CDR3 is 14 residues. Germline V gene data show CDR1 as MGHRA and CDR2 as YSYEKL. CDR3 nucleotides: TGCGCCAGCAGCCAAACGGGACAGGGGGTAGAGCAGTACTTC. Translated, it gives CASSQTGQGVEQYF.

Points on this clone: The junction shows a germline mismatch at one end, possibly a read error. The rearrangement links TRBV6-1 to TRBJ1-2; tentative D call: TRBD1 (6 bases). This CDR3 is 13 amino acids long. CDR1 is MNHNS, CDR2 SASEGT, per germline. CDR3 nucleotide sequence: TGTGCCAGCAGCGAAGCAAGGGGGTATGGCTACACCTTC. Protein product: CASSEARGYGYTF.

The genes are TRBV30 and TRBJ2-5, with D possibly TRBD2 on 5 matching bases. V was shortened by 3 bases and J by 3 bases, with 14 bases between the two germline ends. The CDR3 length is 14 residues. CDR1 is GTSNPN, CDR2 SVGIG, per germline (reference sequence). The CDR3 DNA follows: TGTGCCTGGAGCGGCACGGGGTCGGAAGAGACCCAGTACTTC. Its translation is CAWSGTGSEETQYF.

CDR3 sequence reads: CAWRLRGVGDEQYF. The CDR3 region has the DNA TGTGCCTGGAGGTTGCGGGGGGTGGGCGACGAGCAGTACTTC. This sequence joins TRBV30 and TRBJ2-7, with 8 bases identical to TRBD2. This CDR3 is 14 amino acids long. Trimming cost V 3 bases and J 5 bases; bases outside gene matches: 9. Looked up from germline, CDR1 is GTSNPN and CDR2 is SVGIG (reference sequence).

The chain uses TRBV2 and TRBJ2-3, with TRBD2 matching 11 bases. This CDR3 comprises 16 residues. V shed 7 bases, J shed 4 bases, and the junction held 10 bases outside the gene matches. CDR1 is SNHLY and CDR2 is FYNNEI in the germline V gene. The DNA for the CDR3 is TGTGCCAGCATTAGCGGGAGGGCCGGACTAGCAGATACGCAGTATTTT. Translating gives CASISGRAGLADTQYF.

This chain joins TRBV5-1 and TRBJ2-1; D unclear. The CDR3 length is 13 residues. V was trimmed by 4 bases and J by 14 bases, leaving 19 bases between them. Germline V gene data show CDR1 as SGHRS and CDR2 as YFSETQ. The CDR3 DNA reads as TGCGCCAGCAGCGGCTCCGCGAAAACTGCGGAGTTCTTC. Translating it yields CASSGSAKTAEFF.

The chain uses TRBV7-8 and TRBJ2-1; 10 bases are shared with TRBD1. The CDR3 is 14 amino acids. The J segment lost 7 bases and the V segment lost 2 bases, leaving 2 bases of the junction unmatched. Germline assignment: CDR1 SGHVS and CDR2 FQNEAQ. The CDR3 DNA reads TGTGCCAGCAGCTTACCGGGACAGGGGAATGAGCAGTTCTTC. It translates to CASSLPGQGNEQFF. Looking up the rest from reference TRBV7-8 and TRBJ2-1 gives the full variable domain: GAGVSQSPRYKVAKRGQDVALRCDPISGHVSLFWYQQALGQGPEFLTYFQNEAQLDKSGLPSDRFFAERPEGSVSTLKIQRTQQEDSAVYLCASSLPGQGNEQFFGPGTRLTVL.

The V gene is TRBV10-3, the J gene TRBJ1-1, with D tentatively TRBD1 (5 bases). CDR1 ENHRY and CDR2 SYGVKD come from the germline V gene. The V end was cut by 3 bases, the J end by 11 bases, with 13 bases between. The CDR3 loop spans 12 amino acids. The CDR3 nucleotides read TGTGCCATCAGTGATAACGGGGGAAGGGCTTTCTTT. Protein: CAISDNGGRAFF.

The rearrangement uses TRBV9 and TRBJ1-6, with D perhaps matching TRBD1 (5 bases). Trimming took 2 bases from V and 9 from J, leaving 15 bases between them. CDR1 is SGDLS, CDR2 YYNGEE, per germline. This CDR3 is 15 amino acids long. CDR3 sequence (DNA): TGTGCCAGCAGCGTTCGGGGGTCTATGAGTTCACCCCTCCACTTT. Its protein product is CASSVRGSMSSPLHF.

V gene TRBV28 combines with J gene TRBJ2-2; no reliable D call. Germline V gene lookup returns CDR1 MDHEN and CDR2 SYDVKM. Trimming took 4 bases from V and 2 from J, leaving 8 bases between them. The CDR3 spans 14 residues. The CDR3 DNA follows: TGTGCCAGCAGTTCCCTTATAAACACCGGGGAGCTGTTTTTT. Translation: CASSSLINTGELFF.

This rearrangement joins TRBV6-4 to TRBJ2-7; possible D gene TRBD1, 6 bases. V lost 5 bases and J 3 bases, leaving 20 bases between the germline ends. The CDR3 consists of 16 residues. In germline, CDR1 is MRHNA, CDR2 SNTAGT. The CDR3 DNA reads TGTGCCAGCAGTCAAAATGACAGGCGTATACGCTACGAGCAGTACTTC. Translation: CASSQNDRRIRYEQYF.

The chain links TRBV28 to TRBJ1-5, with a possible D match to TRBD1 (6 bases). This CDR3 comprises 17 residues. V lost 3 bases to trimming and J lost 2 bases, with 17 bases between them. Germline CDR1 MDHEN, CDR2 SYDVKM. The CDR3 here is CASSFAASGVGNQPQHF. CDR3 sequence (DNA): TGTGCCAGCAGTTTCGCGGCCTCAGGGGTGGGCAATCAGCCCCAGCATTTT.

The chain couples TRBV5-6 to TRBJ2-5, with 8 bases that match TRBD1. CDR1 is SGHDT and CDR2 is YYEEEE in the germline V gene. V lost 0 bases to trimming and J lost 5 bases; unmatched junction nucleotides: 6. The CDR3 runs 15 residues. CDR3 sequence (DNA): TGTGCCAGCAGCTTGGGAGCAGGGGGCGGGGAGACCCAGTACTTC. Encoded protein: CASSLGAGGGETQYF.

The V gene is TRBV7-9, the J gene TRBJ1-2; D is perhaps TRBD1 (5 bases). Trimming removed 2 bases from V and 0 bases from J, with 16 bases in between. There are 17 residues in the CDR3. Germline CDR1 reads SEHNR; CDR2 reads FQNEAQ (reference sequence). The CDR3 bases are TGTGCCAGCAGCTTATCAGGGCGCCAGGAAGCTAACTATGGCTACACCTTC. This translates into CASSLSGRQEANYGYTF. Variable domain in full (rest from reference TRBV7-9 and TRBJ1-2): DTGVSQNPRHKITKRGQNVTFRCDPISEHNRLYWYRQTLGQGPEFLTYFQNEAQLEKSRLLSDRFSAERPKGSFSTLEIQRTEQGDSAMYLCASSLSGRQEANYGYTFGSGTRLTVV.

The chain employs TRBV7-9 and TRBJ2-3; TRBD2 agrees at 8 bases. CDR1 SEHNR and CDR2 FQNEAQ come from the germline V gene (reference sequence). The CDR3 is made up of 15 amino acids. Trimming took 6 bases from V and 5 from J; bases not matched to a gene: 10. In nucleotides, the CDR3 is TGTGCCAGCAGTTCACCCGGGGGGGCCATAGATACGCAGTATTTT. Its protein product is CASSSPGGAIDTQYF.

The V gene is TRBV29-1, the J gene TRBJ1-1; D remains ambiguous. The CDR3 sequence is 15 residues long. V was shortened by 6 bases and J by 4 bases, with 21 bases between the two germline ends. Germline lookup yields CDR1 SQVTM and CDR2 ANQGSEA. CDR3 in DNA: TGCAGCGTCGCTGACACACAGCCTGGTGGCACTGAAGCTTTCTTT. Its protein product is CSVADTQPGGTEAFF.

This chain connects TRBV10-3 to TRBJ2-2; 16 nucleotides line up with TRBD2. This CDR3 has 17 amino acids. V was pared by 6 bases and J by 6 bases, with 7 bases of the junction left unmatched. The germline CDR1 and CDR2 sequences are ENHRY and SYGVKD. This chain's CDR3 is CAISLGLAGGLPGELFF. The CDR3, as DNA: TGTGCCATCAGCCTGGGACTAGCGGGGGGGCTCCCCGGGGAGCTGTTTTTT.

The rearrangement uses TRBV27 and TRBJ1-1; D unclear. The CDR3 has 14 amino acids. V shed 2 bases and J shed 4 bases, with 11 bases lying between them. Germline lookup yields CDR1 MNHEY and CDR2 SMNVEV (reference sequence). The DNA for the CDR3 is TGTGCCAGCAGTTTAACGTCAGTTATCACTGAAGCTTTCTTT. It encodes CASSLTSVITEAFF.

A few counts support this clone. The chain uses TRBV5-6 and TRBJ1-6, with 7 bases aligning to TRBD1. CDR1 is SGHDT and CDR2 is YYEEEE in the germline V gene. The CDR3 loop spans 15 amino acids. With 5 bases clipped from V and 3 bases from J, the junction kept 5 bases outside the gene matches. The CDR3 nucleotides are TGTGCCAGCAGGAGACAGGGATACTATAATTCACCCCTCCACTTT. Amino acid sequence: CASRRQGYYNSPLHF.

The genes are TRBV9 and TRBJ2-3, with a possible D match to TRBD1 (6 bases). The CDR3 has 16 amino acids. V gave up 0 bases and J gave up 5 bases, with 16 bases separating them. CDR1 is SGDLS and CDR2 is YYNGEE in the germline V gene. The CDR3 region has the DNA TGTGCCAGCAGCGTAGTAGCATCCAGGGGTGAAGATACGCAGTATTTT. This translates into CASSVVASRGEDTQYF.

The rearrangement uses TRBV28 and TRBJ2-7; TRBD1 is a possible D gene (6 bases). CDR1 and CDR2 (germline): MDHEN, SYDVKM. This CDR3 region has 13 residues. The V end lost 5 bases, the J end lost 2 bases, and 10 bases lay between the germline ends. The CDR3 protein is CASSPTGAYEQYF. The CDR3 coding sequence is TGTGCCAGCAGTCCGACAGGCGCCTACGAGCAGTACTTC. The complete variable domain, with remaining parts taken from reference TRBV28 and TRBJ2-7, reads DVKVTQSSRYLVKRTGEKVFLECVQDMDHENMFWYRQDPGLGLRLIYFSYDVKMKEKGDIPEGYSVSREKKERFSLILESASTNQTSMYLCASSPTGAYEQYFGPGTRLTVT.

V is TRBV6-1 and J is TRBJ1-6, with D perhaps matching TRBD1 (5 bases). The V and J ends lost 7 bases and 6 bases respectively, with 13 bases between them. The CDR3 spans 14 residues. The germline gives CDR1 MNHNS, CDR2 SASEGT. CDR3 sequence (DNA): TGTGCCAGCATGAGACAGAACCTTAATTCACCCCTCCACTTT. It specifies CASMRQNLNSPLHF.

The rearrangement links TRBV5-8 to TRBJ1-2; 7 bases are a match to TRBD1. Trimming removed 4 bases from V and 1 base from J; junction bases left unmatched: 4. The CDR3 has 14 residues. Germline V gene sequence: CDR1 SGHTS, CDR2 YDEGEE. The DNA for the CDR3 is TGTGCCAGCAGCCAAGGGGGCAATAACTATGGCTACACCTTC. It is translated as CASSQGGNNYGYTF.

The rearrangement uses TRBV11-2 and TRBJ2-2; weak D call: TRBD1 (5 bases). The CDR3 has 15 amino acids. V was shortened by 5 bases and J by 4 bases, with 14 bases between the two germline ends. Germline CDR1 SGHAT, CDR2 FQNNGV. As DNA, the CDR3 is TGTGCCAGCAGCGGATTACAGGTTTTCACCGGGGAGCTGTTTTTT. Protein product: CASSGLQVFTGELFF.

The CDR3 region is CASRLADYNEQFF. CDR3 DNA sequence: TGTGCCAGCCGCCTAGCGGACTACAATGAGCAGTTCTTC. The gene calls are TRBV2 and TRBJ2-1, with 7 bases matching TRBD2. V shed 8 bases, J shed 3 bases, and the junction held 4 bases outside the gene matches. Per germline, CDR1 SNHLY and CDR2 FYNNEI. This CDR3 has 13 residues.

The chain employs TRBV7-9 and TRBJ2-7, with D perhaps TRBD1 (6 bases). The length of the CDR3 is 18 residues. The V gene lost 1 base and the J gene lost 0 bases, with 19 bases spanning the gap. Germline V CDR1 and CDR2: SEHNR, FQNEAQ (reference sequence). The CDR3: CASSLGPETGLASYEQYF. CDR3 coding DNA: TGTGCCAGCAGCTTAGGACCAGAGACAGGCCTTGCCTCCTACGAGCAGTACTTC. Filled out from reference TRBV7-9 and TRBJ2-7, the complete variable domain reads DTGVSQNPRHKITKRGQNVTFRCDPISEHNRLYWYRQTLGQGPEFLTYFQNEAQLEKSRLLSDRFSAERPKGSFSTLEIQRTEQGDSAMYLCASSLGPETGLASYEQYFGPGTRLTVT.

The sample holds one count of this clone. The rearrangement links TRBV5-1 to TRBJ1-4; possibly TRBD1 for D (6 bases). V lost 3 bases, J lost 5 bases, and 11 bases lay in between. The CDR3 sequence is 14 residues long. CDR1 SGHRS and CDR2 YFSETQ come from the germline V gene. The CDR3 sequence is CASSSDRGNEKLFF. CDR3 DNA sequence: TGCGCCAGCAGCTCGGACAGAGGGAATGAAAAACTGTTTTTT.